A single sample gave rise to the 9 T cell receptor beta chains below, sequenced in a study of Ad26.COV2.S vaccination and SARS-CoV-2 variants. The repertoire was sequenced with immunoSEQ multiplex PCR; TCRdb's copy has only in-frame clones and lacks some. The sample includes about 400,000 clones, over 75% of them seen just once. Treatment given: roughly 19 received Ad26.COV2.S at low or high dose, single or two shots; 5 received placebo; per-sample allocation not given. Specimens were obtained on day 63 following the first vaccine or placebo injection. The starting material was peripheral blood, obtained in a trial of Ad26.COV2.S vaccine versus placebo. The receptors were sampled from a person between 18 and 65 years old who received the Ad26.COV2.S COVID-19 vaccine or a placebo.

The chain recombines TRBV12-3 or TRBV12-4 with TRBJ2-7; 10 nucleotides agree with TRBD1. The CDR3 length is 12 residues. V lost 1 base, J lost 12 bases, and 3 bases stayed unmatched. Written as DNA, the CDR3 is TGTGCCAGCAGTTTAGGGGACAGGGGTCGGTACTTC. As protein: CASSLGDRGRYF.

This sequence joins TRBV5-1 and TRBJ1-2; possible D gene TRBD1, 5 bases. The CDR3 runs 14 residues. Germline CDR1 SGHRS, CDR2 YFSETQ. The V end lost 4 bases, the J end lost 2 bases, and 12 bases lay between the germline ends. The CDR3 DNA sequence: TGCGCCAGCAGCCAATTGCCAGGGAACTATGGCTACACCTTC. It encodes CASSQLPGNYGYTF. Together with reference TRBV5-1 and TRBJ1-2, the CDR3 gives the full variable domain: KAGVTQTPRYLIKTRGQQVTLSCSPISGHRSVSWYQQTPGQGLQFLFEYFSETQRNKGNFPGRFSGRQFSNSRSEMNVSTLELGDSALYLCASSQLPGNYGYTFGSGTRLTVV.

As DNA, the CDR3 is TGTGCCAGCAGTTTGACAGGGGACAACACTGAAGCTTTCTTT. This translates into CASSLTGDNTEAFF. This chain links TRBV28 with TRBJ1-1, with TRBD1 matching 8 bases. The CDR3 runs to 14 residues. CDR1 MDHEN and CDR2 SYDVKM come from the germline V gene. V lost 3 bases, J lost 2 bases, and 2 bases stayed unmatched.

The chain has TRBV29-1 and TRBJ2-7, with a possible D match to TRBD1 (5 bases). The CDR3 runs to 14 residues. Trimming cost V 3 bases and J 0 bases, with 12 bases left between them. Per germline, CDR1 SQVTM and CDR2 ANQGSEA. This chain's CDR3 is CSVEGQESSYEQYF. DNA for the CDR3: TGCAGCGTTGAGGGGCAGGAGAGCTCCTACGAGCAGTACTTC.

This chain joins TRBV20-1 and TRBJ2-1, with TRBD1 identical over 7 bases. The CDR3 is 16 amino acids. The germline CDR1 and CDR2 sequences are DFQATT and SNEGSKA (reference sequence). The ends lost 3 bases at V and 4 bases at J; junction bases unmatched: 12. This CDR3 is CSASDLTGANYNEQFF. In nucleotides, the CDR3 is TGCAGTGCTAGTGACCTTACAGGGGCGAATTACAATGAGCAGTTCTTC.

CDR3 bases: TGTGCCAGCAGCTTGGGAGCGGGAGGGGGTAATGAGCAGTTCTTC. Amino acid sequence: CASSLGAGGGNEQFF. The V and J genes are TRBV5-4 and TRBJ2-1, with 10 bases fitting TRBD2. This CDR3 comprises 15 residues. Per germline, CDR1 SGHNT and CDR2 YYREEE (reference sequence). J gave up 7 bases and V 0 bases, and 4 bases lay outside the gene matches.

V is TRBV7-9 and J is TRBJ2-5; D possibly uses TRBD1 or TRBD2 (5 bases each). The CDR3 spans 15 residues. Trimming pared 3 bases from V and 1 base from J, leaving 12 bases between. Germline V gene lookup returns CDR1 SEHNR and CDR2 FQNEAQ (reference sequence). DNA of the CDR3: TGTGCCAGCAGCTTTAGACGGGGCCCCCAAGAGACCCAGTACTTC. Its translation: CASSFRRGPQETQYF. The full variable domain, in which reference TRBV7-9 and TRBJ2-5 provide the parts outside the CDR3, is DTGVSQNPRHKITKRGQNVTFRCDPISEHNRLYWYRQTLGQGPEFLTYFQNEAQLEKSRLLSDRFSAERPKGSFSTLEIQRTEQGDSAMYLCASSFRRGPQETQYFGPGTRLLVL.

The chain's CDR3 is CASSERGQGATEAFF. CDR3 coding DNA: TGTGCCAGCAGTGAGCGAGGACAGGGGGCAACTGAAGCTTTCTTT. J is TRBJ1-1 and V is TRBV6-1, with TRBD1 matching 11 bases. Germline V gives CDR1 MNHNS, CDR2 SASEGT. This CDR3 has 15 residues. The ends lost 3 bases at V and 5 bases at J; junction bases unmatched: 5.

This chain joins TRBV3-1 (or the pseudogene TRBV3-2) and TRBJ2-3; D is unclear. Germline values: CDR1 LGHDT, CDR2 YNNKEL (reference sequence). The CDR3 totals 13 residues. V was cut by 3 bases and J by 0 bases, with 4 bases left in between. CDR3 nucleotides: TGTGCCAGCAGCCACCTAAGCACAGATACGCAGTATTTT. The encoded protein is CASSHLSTDTQYF.